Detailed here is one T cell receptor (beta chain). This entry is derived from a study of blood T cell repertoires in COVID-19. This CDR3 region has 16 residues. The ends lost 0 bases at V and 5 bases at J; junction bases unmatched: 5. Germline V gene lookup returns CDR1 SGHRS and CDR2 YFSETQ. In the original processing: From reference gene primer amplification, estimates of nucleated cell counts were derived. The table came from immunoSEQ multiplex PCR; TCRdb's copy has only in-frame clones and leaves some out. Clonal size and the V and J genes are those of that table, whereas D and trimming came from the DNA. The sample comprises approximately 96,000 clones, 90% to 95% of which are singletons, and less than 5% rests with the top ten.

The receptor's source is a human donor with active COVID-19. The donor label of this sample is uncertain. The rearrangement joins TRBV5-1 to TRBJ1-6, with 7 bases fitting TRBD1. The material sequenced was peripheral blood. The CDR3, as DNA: TGCGCCAGCAGCTTGGCAACAGGGGTTAATAATTCACCCCTCCACTTT. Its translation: CASSLATGVNNSPLHF.